One sample yielded the 7 T cell receptor beta chains listed below, sequenced in a study of human T cells and chemical hapten exposure. TCRdb reanalysed the 5' RACE reads using MiXCR and keeps one entry per CDR3 protein. The sample includes tens of thousands of distinct CDR3 sequences, 6% to 8.5% of them seen just once. The authors extracted total RNA from unfractionated whole blood. All receptors derive from a male donor in good health.

This clonotype was detected only a few times. This chain uses TRBV7-6 with TRBJ2-2; D is possibly TRBD2 (5 bases). Germline lookup yields CDR1 SGHVS and CDR2 FNYEAQ. V was pared by 5 bases and J by 2 bases, with 9 bases between. The CDR3 sequence is 14 residues long. The CDR3: CASSPRTNTGELFF. The CDR3 nucleotides read TGTGCCAGCAGCCCCCGGACTAACACCGGGGAGCTGTTTTTT.

This clonotype was detected many times. The CDR3 coding sequence is TGTGCCAGCAGTTACTCGCGCCAGTACAACGTGGTGAACACTGAAGCTTTCTTT. Translating gives CASSYSRQYNVVNTEAFF. V usage is TRBV6-6 and J usage is TRBJ1-1; D is uncertain. The V end lost 0 bases, the J end lost 0 bases, and 17 bases lay between the germline ends. The CDR3 is made up of 18 amino acids. CDR1 is MNHNY, CDR2 SVGAGI, per germline (reference sequence).

This clonotype was recorded at least ten times. This chain joins TRBV5-8 and TRBJ2-3, with 8 bases that match TRBD2. Germline CDR1 reads SGHTS; CDR2 reads YDEGEE. After removal of 4 bases from V and 0 bases from J, the junction contained 7 bases not matched to a gene. The CDR3 contains 16 residues. CDR3 loop: CASSTRGGLSTDTQYF. Written as DNA, the CDR3 is TGTGCCAGCAGCACTCGGGGGGGCCTTAGCACAGATACGCAGTATTTT.

The chain is built from TRBV7-9 and TRBJ1-1, with D perhaps TRBD1 (6 bases). V dropped 4 bases and J dropped 1 base, with 13 bases sitting between them. CDR1 is SEHNR and CDR2 is FQNEAQ in the germline V gene (reference sequence). CDR3 length: 15 residues. DNA of the CDR3: TGTGCCAGCAGCTCGAACAGGGATGGGAACACTGAAGCTTTCTTT. Protein sequence: CASSSNRDGNTEAFF.

The genes are TRBV29-1 and TRBJ1-3, with 7 positions matching TRBD1. The CDR3 length is 12 residues. The V segment lost 4 bases and the J segment 8 bases; nucleotides outside the gene matches: 5. Germline CDR1 is SQVTM and CDR2 is ANQGSEA. The CDR3 is CSVGGGSDTIYF. The CDR3, as DNA: TGCAGCGTTGGAGGGGGCTCGGACACCATATATTTT.

V and J are TRBV6-6 and TRBJ2-7; no reliable D call. The CDR3 has 12 amino acids. Trimming removed 5 bases at V and 6 bases at J, with 11 bases between. Germline CDR1 is MNHNY and CDR2 is SVGAGI (reference sequence). CDR3 sequence (DNA): TGTGCCAGCAGTGCGCCCGATGTCGAGCAGTACTTC. This encodes CASSAPDVEQYF.

This clonotype occurred a few times. The chain joins TRBV18 to TRBJ2-7; D is uncertain. Deletions cut 2 bases from V and 3 bases from J, with 5 bases between. The CDR3 has 12 residues. The V gene's germline CDR1 is KGHSH and CDR2 LQKENI. CDR3 in amino acids: CASSPENYEQYF. CDR3 bases: TGTGCCAGCTCACCAGAGAACTACGAGCAGTACTTC.